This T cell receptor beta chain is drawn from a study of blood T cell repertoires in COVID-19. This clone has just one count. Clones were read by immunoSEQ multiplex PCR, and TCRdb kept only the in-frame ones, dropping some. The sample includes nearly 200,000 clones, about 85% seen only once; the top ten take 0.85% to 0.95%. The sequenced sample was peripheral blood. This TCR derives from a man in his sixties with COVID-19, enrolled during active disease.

CDR3 region: CASSATGGLQPQHF. The CDR3, as DNA: TGTGCCAGCAGCGCTACAGGGGGACTTCAGCCCCAGCATTTT. The chain couples TRBV3-1 (or the pseudogene TRBV3-2) to TRBJ1-5, with TRBD1 matching over 8 bases. This CDR3 has 14 amino acids. CDR1 LGHDT and CDR2 YNNKEL come from the germline V gene (reference sequence). J was trimmed by 6 bases and V by 5 bases; bases with no gene match: 6.